One and the same sample provided the 24 T cell receptor beta chains below, sequenced in a study of cytomegalovirus exposure and HLA in healthy donors (dated by TCRdb to about 2017). The library was made by the immunoSEQ multiplex PCR assay. A mixture of 60 forward primers for TCR Vbeta segments and 13 reverse primers for TCR Jbeta segments was used in the multiplex PCR. TCRdb holds this immuneACCESS table with in-frame rearrangements only. Some clones are missing; in checked studies, unresolved V genes explain under half, and the rest has no known cause. For this sample there are roughly 240,000 clones; roughly 82% appear just once. The ten most abundant clones make up 5% to 6% of the sample. The sequenced material came from PBMCs. The receptors shown here come from a woman between 35 and 50 years old in good health and CMV-seropositive.

This clone was observed a few times. The chain employs TRBV10-3 and TRBJ1-4, with D unresolved. This CDR3 has 13 amino acids. The V end was cut by 10 bases, the J end by 8 bases, with 17 bases between. Germline V gene data show CDR1 as ENHRY and CDR2 as SYGVKD. CDR3 sequence (DNA): TGTGCCACCCTGGATGGAGTGACCGAAAAACTGTTTTTT. Its protein is CATLDGVTEKLFF.

This sequence joins TRBV7-9 and TRBJ1-1; possible D gene TRBD1, 6 bases. CDR1 SEHNR and CDR2 FQNEAQ come from the germline V gene (reference sequence). The CDR3 covers 14 residues. Trimming cost V 8 bases and J 6 bases, with 19 bases left between them. The CDR3 loop is CASGDRRSFSEAFF. As DNA, the CDR3 is TGTGCCAGCGGCGACAGGAGGAGTTTCTCTGAAGCTTTCTTT. The full variable domain, with the rest looked up from reference TRBV7-9 and TRBJ1-1, is DTGVSQNPRHKITKRGQNVTFRCDPISEHNRLYWYRQTLGQGPEFLTYFQNEAQLEKSRLLSDRFSAERPKGSFSTLEIQRTEQGDSAMYLCASGDRRSFSEAFFGQGTRLTVV.

This clone was detected a few times. The DNA for the CDR3 is TGTGCCATCAGTGAGTCTATGGGGGGTAGCTCCTACAATGAGCAGTTCTTC. This gives the protein CAISESMGGSSYNEQFF. This chain joins TRBV10-3 and TRBJ2-1, with TRBD2 as a possible D gene (6 bases). Between the trimmed V and J ends, which lost 0 bases and 0 bases, there was a span of 12 bases. The CDR3 spans 17 residues. CDR1 is ENHRY and CDR2 is SYGVKD in the germline V gene.

This clone was recorded only once. The chain couples TRBV10-3 to TRBJ2-5; possible D gene TRBD1, 5 bases. The CDR3 has 13 amino acids. Trimming removed 7 bases at V and 2 bases at J, with 11 bases between. Germline-derived CDR1 and CDR2 are ENHRY and SYGVKD. The CDR3 sequence: CAIKEQVQETQYF. Here the CDR3 DNA reads TGTGCCATCAAAGAACAGGTTCAAGAGACCCAGTACTTC.

The V call is TRBV10-3, the J call TRBJ2-5; the match to TRBD1 covers 8 bases. Germline CDR1 reads ENHRY; CDR2 reads SYGVKD. The ends lost 2 bases at V and 4 bases at J; junction bases unmatched: 6. The CDR3 is 15 amino acids. CDR3 residues: CAISEVSGGRETQYF. CDR3 nucleotide sequence: TGTGCCATCAGTGAGGTGTCAGGGGGCCGAGAGACCCAGTACTTC.

Note on this clone: One junction end does not reproduce the germline sequence, and a read error may be involved. This chain connects TRBV7-7 to TRBJ2-3; TRBD2 matches at 8 bases. The CDR3 totals 17 residues. Germline CDR1 is SSHAT and CDR2 is FNYEAQ (reference sequence). The chain's CDR3 is CASSSSSGRAITDTQYF. CDR3 DNA: TGTGCTAGCAGCTCAAGTTCCGGGAGGGCCATAACAGATACGCAGTATTTT. Drawing the rest from reference TRBV7-7 and TRBJ2-3, the complete variable domain is GAGVSQSPRYKVTKRGQDVTLRCDPISSHATLYWYQQALGQGPEFLTYFNYEAQPDKSGLPSDRFSAERPEGSISTLTIQRTEQRDSAMYRCASSSSSGRAITDTQYFGPGTRLTVL.

The V and J genes are TRBV6-5 and TRBJ2-5; D is perhaps TRBD2 (6 bases). V was pared by 7 bases and J by 5 bases, with 14 bases between. CDR3 size: 13 residues. CDR1 MNHEY and CDR2 SVGAGI come from the germline V gene. CDR3 sequence reads: CASKGGGRETQYF. CDR3 nucleotide sequence: TGTGCCAGCAAGGGAGGCGGCAGGGAGACCCAGTACTTC.

The J gene is TRBJ1-1, the V gene TRBV5-1; 10 bases map to TRBD1. The trim removed 2 bases at V and 6 bases at J, leaving 7 bases unmatched. This CDR3 comprises 15 residues. Germline-derived CDR1 and CDR2 are SGHRS and YFSETQ. DNA for the CDR3: TGCGCCAGCAGCTTACAGCTGGACAGGGGGGCTGAAGCTTTCTTT. This codes for CASSLQLDRGAEAFF. Together with reference TRBV5-1 and TRBJ1-1, the CDR3 gives the full variable domain: KAGVTQTPRYLIKTRGQQVTLSCSPISGHRSVSWYQQTPGQGLQFLFEYFSETQRNKGNFPGRFSGRQFSNSRSEMNVSTLELGDSALYLCASSLQLDRGAEAFFGQGTRLTVV.

This rearrangement joins TRBV4-1 to TRBJ1-5; 9 bases are a match to TRBD1. V was clipped by 1 base and J by 2 bases; unmatched bases: 6. CDR1 is MGHRA and CDR2 is YSYEKL in the germline V gene. The CDR3 consists of 17 residues. The CDR3: CASSQVSQGAGNQPQHF. In DNA, the CDR3 is TGCGCCAGCAGCCAAGTATCACAGGGGGCCGGCAATCAGCCCCAGCATTTT.

The chain carries TRBV28 and TRBJ2-1, with 7 bases that match TRBD1. The CDR3 extends over 14 amino acids. The J segment lost 9 bases and the V segment lost 8 bases, leaving 13 bases of the junction unmatched. The germline gives CDR1 MDHEN, CDR2 SYDVKM. Here the CDR3 reads CASRGWTGKTEQFF. Written as DNA, the CDR3 is TGTGCCAGCCGCGGGTGGACAGGAAAGACTGAGCAGTTCTTC.

The CDR3 loop is CASRTGGRTEAFF. DNA of the CDR3: TGTGCCAGCCGGACAGGGGGCAGGACTGAAGCTTTCTTT. This chain links TRBV19 with TRBJ1-1; 11 nucleotides match TRBD1. The CDR3 loop spans 13 amino acids. The trim removed 9 bases at V and 5 bases at J, leaving 5 bases unmatched. CDR1 is LNHDA and CDR2 is SQIVND in the germline V gene (reference sequence).

The chain links TRBV2 to TRBJ2-7; 7 bases are shared with TRBD2. Trimming at V came to 0 bases and at J to 4 bases, leaving 12 bases not matched to a gene. The germline V gene encodes CDR1 SNHLY and CDR2 FYNNEI. The CDR3 is 17 residues long. The CDR3, as DNA: TGTGCCAGCAGTGAAGCGCTGGGAGGGGAGAGAAGGTACGAGCAGTACTTC. It yields the protein CASSEALGGERRYEQYF.

This rearrangement joins TRBV18 to TRBJ2-1, with TRBD2 identical over 14 bases. The junction had 1 base not matched to a gene; V was cut back by 6 bases and J by 6 bases. CDR3 length: 14 amino acids. Per the germline V gene, CDR1 is KGHSH and CDR2 is LQKENI. CDR3 protein: CASSGLAGANEQFF. CDR3 in DNA: TGTGCCAGCTCGGGACTAGCGGGAGCCAATGAGCAGTTCTTC.

This clone was seen just once. The V gene is TRBV9, the J gene TRBJ2-2; D is unclear. CDR1 is SGDLS, CDR2 YYNGEE, per germline. V was cut by 1 base and J by 1 base, with 11 bases left in between. The CDR3 consists of 16 residues. The CDR3 sequence: CASSVSLSQNTGELFF. CDR3 sequence (DNA): TGTGCCAGCAGCGTATCTTTAAGCCAGAACACCGGGGAGCTGTTTTTT. Drawing the rest from reference TRBV9 and TRBJ2-2, the complete variable domain is DSGVTQTPKHLITATGQRVTLRCSPRSGDLSVYWYQQSLDQGLQFLIQYYNGEERAKGNILERFSAQQFPDLHSELNLSSLELGDSALYFCASSVSLSQNTGELFFGEGSRLTVL.

The chain joins TRBV7-8 to TRBJ1-2; the D gene is possibly TRBD1 (5 bases). Per the germline V gene, CDR1 is SGHVS and CDR2 is FQNEAQ. This CDR3 spans 15 amino acids. The V end lost 1 base, the J end lost 5 bases, and 14 bases lay between the germline ends. The CDR3 sequence: CASSLDGRVGYGYTF. CDR3 DNA: TGTGCCAGCAGCTTAGACGGCAGGGTCGGGTATGGCTACACCTTC.

In DNA form, the CDR3 reads TGCGCCAGCAGCTTGGGCACCGGGGTGTTCAACTATGGCTACACCTTC. The encoded protein is CASSLGTGVFNYGYTF. The rearrangement links TRBV5-1 to TRBJ1-2; no clear D. The V gene lost 0 bases and the J gene lost 2 bases, with 14 bases spanning the gap. Germline V gives CDR1 SGHRS, CDR2 YFSETQ. CDR3 size: 16 residues.

The chain joins TRBV2 to TRBJ1-1; 10 bases fit TRBD1. Germline assignment: CDR1 SNHLY and CDR2 FYNNEI. CDR3 length equals 17 residues. With 5 bases clipped from V and 4 bases from J, the junction kept 13 bases outside the gene matches. CDR3 nucleotides: TGTGCCAGCAGTCTCGAGCGACAGGGGGCGCGGGTCACTGAAGCTTTCTTT. This gives the protein CASSLERQGARVTEAFF.

V usage is TRBV7-2 and J usage is TRBJ1-1, with TRBD1 matching over 7 bases. CDR3 length equals 15 residues. V lost 4 bases, J lost 0 bases, and 5 bases stayed unmatched. Germline loops: CDR1 SGHTA, CDR2 FQGNSA. CDR3: CASSYRTGMNTEAFF. As DNA, the CDR3 is TGTGCCAGCAGCTACCGGACAGGCATGAACACTGAAGCTTTCTTT. Combining the CDR3 with reference TRBV7-2 and TRBJ1-1 gives the whole variable domain GAGVSQSPSNKVTEKGKDVELRCDPISGHTALYWYRQSLGQGLEFLIYFQGNSAPDKSGLPSDRFSAERTGGSVSTLTIQRTQQEDSAVYLCASSYRTGMNTEAFFGQGTRLTVV.

The rearrangement joins TRBV6-5 to TRBJ1-2, with D maybe TRBD1 (6 bases). The CDR3 covers 12 residues. V lost 8 bases to trimming and J lost 8 bases, with 15 bases between them. Germline CDR1 reads MNHEY; CDR2 reads SVGAGI. The CDR3 DNA follows: TGTGCCAGCGGATCAGGGGCTCGGGGCTACACCTTC. This encodes CASGSGARGYTF.

V and J are TRBV7-3 and TRBJ2-7; tentatively, D is TRBD2 (7 bases). V was trimmed by 5 bases and J by 4 bases, leaving 18 bases between them. Germline V gene data show CDR1 as SGHTA and CDR2 as FQGTGA. This CDR3 spans 15 amino acids. The CDR3 DNA reads as TGTGCCAGCAGCCATAGGGGGGGCCCTAGATACGAGCAGTACTTC. Translated: CASSHRGGPRYEQYF.

The chain carries TRBV30 and TRBJ2-7, with 7 positions matching TRBD1. The junction had 5 bases not matched to a gene; V was cut back by 4 bases and J by 2 bases. This CDR3 has 13 residues. From germline, CDR1 is GTSNPN and CDR2 SVGIG (reference sequence). The CDR3 loop is CAWKFQGAYEQYF. DNA of the CDR3: TGTGCCTGGAAGTTCCAGGGGGCCTACGAGCAGTACTTC.

This clone was seen a handful of times. V gene TRBV9 combines with J gene TRBJ2-3, with no clear D. Germline CDR1 is SGDLS and CDR2 is YYNGEE. V lost 0 bases, J lost 3 bases, and 5 bases lay in between. CDR3 length: 13 residues. The CDR3 loop is CASSVAVTDTQYF. The DNA of the CDR3 is TGTGCCAGCAGCGTAGCGGTGACAGATACGCAGTATTTT.

The genes are TRBV11-3 and TRBJ2-2; D possibly corresponds to TRBD1 (6 bases). Trimming removed 5 bases from V and 1 base from J, with 14 bases in between. The CDR3 covers 16 residues. Germline assignment: CDR1 SGHNT and CDR2 YENEEA. CDR3 amino acids: CASSLTGWGNTGELFF. CDR3 DNA: TGTGCCAGCAGCCTCACAGGGTGGGGGAACACCGGGGAGCTGTTTTTT.

The chain recombines TRBV5-8 with TRBJ2-5; 8 nucleotides align to TRBD2. The DNA end favors TRBJ2-7, so the J call may be wrong. The CDR3 has 15 residues. CDR1 is SGHTS, CDR2 YDEGEE, per germline. CDR3 sequence: CASSLLGGGWYEQYF. CDR3 bases: TGTGCCAGCAGCTTGCTCGGGGGGGGGTGGTACGAGCAGTACTTC.